Shown below are 28 T cell receptor beta chains from a single sample sequenced in a study of blood T cell repertoires in COVID-19. Assay used: immunoSEQ multiplex PCR; TCRdb lists only in-frame clones, some missing. The sample gives roughly 250,000 clones, roughly 86% of which show up once; 2.5% to 3.5% is in the top ten. Sequenced material: PBMCs or T cells enriched from blood (not recorded which). The receptors were gathered from a woman aged 40 to 50 with acute COVID-19.

The chain recombines TRBV12-5 with TRBJ2-7; D is ambiguous. CDR1 and CDR2 from the germline V gene are LGHNT and FRNRAP. V was shortened by 2 bases and J by 3 bases, with 11 bases between the two germline ends. CDR3 size: 14 residues. In nucleotides, the CDR3 is TGTGCTAGTGGTTTGCCTCCTCTCAGCTACGAGCAGTACTTC. Its protein is CASGLPPLSYEQYF.

The chain employs TRBV4-2 and TRBJ2-2; TRBD2 agrees at 9 bases. The CDR3 is 19 residues long. V lost 1 base, J lost 3 bases, and 12 bases stayed unmatched. The germline V gene has CDR1 LGHNA and CDR2 YNFKEQ. For the CDR3, the DNA is TGTGCCAGCAGCCAAGGATCGGTCCTAGCGGGAAGAGACACCGGGGAGCTGTTTTTT. Translated, it gives CASSQGSVLAGRDTGELFF.

This sequence joins TRBV3-1 (or the pseudogene TRBV3-2) and TRBJ2-7, with 9 bases identical to TRBD1. V was pared by 4 bases and J by 3 bases, with 10 bases of the junction left unmatched. Germline-derived CDR1 and CDR2 are LGHDT and YNNKEL (reference sequence). The CDR3 covers 16 residues. For the CDR3, the DNA is TGTGCCAGCAGCCTCACCGCCGGGACAGGGCACTACGAGCAGTACTTC. Translated, it gives CASSLTAGTGHYEQYF.

The genes are TRBV6-1 and TRBJ1-2; D remains ambiguous. Germline values: CDR1 MNHNS, CDR2 SASEGT. The CDR3 is 14 residues long. V dropped 1 base and J dropped 0 bases, with 6 bases sitting between them. In nucleotides, the CDR3 is TGTGCCAGCAGTGAAGGACACTCTAACTATGGCTACACCTTC. It encodes CASSEGHSNYGYTF.

This rearrangement joins TRBV19 to TRBJ2-7; 10 bases are a match to TRBD1. The CDR3 length is 12 residues. Per germline, CDR1 LNHDA and CDR2 SQIVND (reference sequence). After removal of 8 bases from V and 7 bases from J, the junction contained 5 bases not matched to a gene. CDR3 sequence: CASRDRGKEQYF. DNA for the CDR3: TGTGCCAGTCGGGACAGGGGAAAAGAGCAGTACTTC.

This clone was seen a handful of times. The chain joins TRBV9 to TRBJ2-1; 12 nucleotides align to TRBD2. J gave up 9 bases and V 3 bases, and 22 bases lay outside the gene matches. The germline CDR1 and CDR2 sequences are SGDLS and YYNGEE. The CDR3 extends over 20 amino acids. The CDR3: CASSEGPLLEASGRGSEQFF. The CDR3 region has the DNA TGTGCCAGCAGCGAGGGACCCTTATTGGAGGCTAGCGGGAGGGGAAGTGAGCAGTTCTTC.

This chain links TRBV5-1 with TRBJ2-1; 8 bases are shared with TRBD2. CDR1 is SGHRS and CDR2 is YFSETQ in the germline V gene. The CDR3 is made up of 17 amino acids. J gave up 0 bases and V 0 bases, and 5 bases lay outside the gene matches. The CDR3 protein is CASSLVAGGSSYNEQFF. For the CDR3, the DNA is TGCGCCAGCAGCTTGGTGGCGGGAGGAAGCTCCTACAATGAGCAGTTCTTC.

This clone was recorded once. The J gene is TRBJ2-3, the V gene TRBV5-1; a weak D match, TRBD2 (5 bases). V lost 0 bases, J lost 2 bases, and 7 bases lay in between. Germline V gene sequence: CDR1 SGHRS, CDR2 YFSETQ. The CDR3 contains 14 residues. The CDR3: CASSLGGYTDTQYF. The CDR3 nucleotides read TGCGCCAGCAGCTTGGGAGGGTACACAGATACGCAGTATTTT.

V gene TRBV9 combines with J gene TRBJ1-5; 8 nucleotides line up with TRBD1. This CDR3 has 19 amino acids. J was trimmed by 0 bases and V by 3 bases; bases with no gene match: 14. Germline V gives CDR1 SGDLS, CDR2 YYNGEE. CDR3 DNA: TGTGCCAGCAGCGCCCCTGATCGGCAGGGGGCCGATAGCAATCAGCCCCAGCATTTT. Protein sequence: CASSAPDRQGADSNQPQHF.

The chain employs TRBV5-6 and TRBJ1-6; tentative D call: TRBD1 (5 bases). The V gene lost 0 bases and the J gene lost 10 bases, with 5 bases spanning the gap. CDR3 size: 12 residues. The germline CDR1 and CDR2 sequences are SGHDT and YYEEEE. CDR3 region: CASSLGGSPLHF. As DNA, the CDR3 is TGTGCCAGCAGCTTGGGGGGCTCACCCCTCCACTTT. The whole variable domain, filled in from reference TRBV5-6 and TRBJ1-6, reads DAGVTQSPTHLIKTRGQQVTLRCSPKSGHDTVSWYQQALGQGPQFIFQYYEEEERQRGNFPDRFSGHQFPNYSSELNVNALLLGDSALYLCASSLGGSPLHFGNGTRLTVT.

This clone has just one count. The J gene is TRBJ2-2, the V gene TRBV5-4; the match to TRBD2 covers 12 bases. V shed 0 bases, J shed 8 bases, and the junction held 5 bases outside the gene matches. Per the germline V gene, CDR1 is SGHNT and CDR2 is YYREEE (reference sequence). The CDR3 has 16 amino acids. The CDR3 loop is CASSLGLAGVRGELFF. CDR3 coding DNA: TGTGCCAGCAGCTTGGGACTAGCGGGAGTGAGGGGGGAGCTGTTTTTT.

The chain uses TRBV7-6 and TRBJ1-1; D is perhaps TRBD1 (5 bases). The CDR3 is made up of 16 amino acids. Germline values: CDR1 SGHVS, CDR2 FNYEAQ. V dropped 4 bases and J dropped 1 base, with 16 bases sitting between them. The CDR3 DNA reads TGTGCCAGCAGCTCACCCTACGGGGGGAAGAACACTGAAGCTTTCTTT. Translated, it gives CASSSPYGGKNTEAFF.

The chain couples TRBV9 to TRBJ2-3; 7 bases are shared with TRBD2. V shed 0 bases, J shed 4 bases, and the junction held 11 bases outside the gene matches. This CDR3 spans 17 amino acids. CDR1 is SGDLS and CDR2 is YYNGEE in the germline V gene. The CDR3, as DNA: TGTGCCAGCAGCGTAGGGGTCGGCGGGAGAGGCTCAGATACGCAGTATTTT. Protein sequence: CASSVGVGGRGSDTQYF.

This chain links TRBV3-1 (or the pseudogene TRBV3-2) with TRBJ1-5, with D perhaps TRBD1 (6 bases). The CDR3 contains 13 residues. V was trimmed by 10 bases and J by 0 bases, leaving 10 bases between them. Germline V CDR1 and CDR2: LGHDT, YNNKEL (reference sequence). The CDR3 protein is CATQGSSNQPQHF. CDR3 DNA sequence: TGTGCCACCCAGGGGTCTAGCAATCAGCCCCAGCATTTT.

The V and J genes are TRBV2 and TRBJ1-3; D is ambiguous. The V gene lost 7 bases and the J gene lost 9 bases, with 13 bases spanning the gap. The CDR3 is made up of 12 amino acids. Per the germline V gene, CDR1 is SNHLY and CDR2 is FYNNEI. CDR3 sequence: CASNTGSGTIYF. The CDR3 DNA reads as TGTGCCAGCAATACGGGATCGGGCACCATATATTTT.

V is TRBV5-1 and J is TRBJ1-1; D is unclear. CDR3 length: 15 residues. V lost 4 bases and J lost 5, with 18 bases in between. The germline CDR1 and CDR2 sequences are SGHRS and YFSETQ. The DNA of the CDR3 is TGCGCCAGCAGCCCTGAACCGGGTCTTAGAACTGAAGCTTTCTTT. Its protein is CASSPEPGLRTEAFF.

The V gene is TRBV15, the J gene TRBJ2-3; 9 bases align to TRBD2. The J segment lost 1 base and the V segment lost 0 bases, leaving 8 bases of the junction unmatched. The CDR3 contains 18 residues. Germline assignment: CDR1 LNHNV and CDR2 YYDKDF (reference sequence). The CDR3 DNA reads as TGTGCCACCAGCAGAGATAAATGGCGGGAGGGTGGCACAGATACGCAGTATTTT. Residues: CATSRDKWREGGTDTQYF.

The V and J genes are TRBV7-3 and TRBJ2-7; TRBD1 aligns across 8 bases. Trimming removed 8 bases from V and 3 bases from J; junction bases left unmatched: 6. The V gene's germline CDR1 is SGHTA and CDR2 FQGTGA. The CDR3 has 13 residues. DNA of the CDR3: TGTGCCAGCTCCGTGGGACAGGACTACGAGCAGTACTTC. This codes for CASSVGQDYEQYF.

CDR3 amino acids: CASSVDVGQNTEAFF. The CDR3 DNA follows: TGTGCCAGCAGCGTAGACGTAGGACAGAACACTGAAGCTTTCTTT. The chain employs TRBV9 and TRBJ1-1, with D possibly TRBD1 on 5 matching bases. Germline loops: CDR1 SGDLS, CDR2 YYNGEE. Trimming removed 0 bases at V and 1 base at J, with 10 bases between. The CDR3 extends over 15 amino acids. Full variable domain (missing parts from reference TRBV9 and TRBJ1-1): DSGVTQTPKHLITATGQRVTLRCSPRSGDLSVYWYQQSLDQGLQFLIQYYNGEERAKGNILERFSAQQFPDLHSELNLSSLELGDSALYFCASSVDVGQNTEAFFGQGTRLTVV.

In its sample, this clone was seen once. This chain joins TRBV10-3 and TRBJ1-1; perhaps TRBD1 as D (6 bases). Trimming removed 3 bases at V and 12 bases at J, with 14 bases between. The CDR3 is 12 amino acids. Germline lookup yields CDR1 ENHRY and CDR2 SYGVKD. CDR3 protein: CAISEFTGRTFF. In DNA form, the CDR3 reads TGTGCCATCAGTGAATTTACAGGGAGAACTTTCTTT.

In this sample, this clone turned up once. This chain joins TRBV12-3 or TRBV12-4 and TRBJ1-2; D is unclear. CDR3 length: 13 amino acids. V shed 2 bases and J shed 9 bases, with 13 bases lying between them. Here the CDR3 reads CASSLRVEKRYTF. The CDR3 nucleotides read TGTGCCAGCAGTTTACGGGTAGAAAAGCGCTACACCTTC.

This chain connects TRBV6-5 to TRBJ1-2, with D tentatively TRBD1 (5 bases). The CDR3 has 15 amino acids. V was shortened by 2 bases and J by 7 bases, with 17 bases between the two germline ends. The V gene's germline CDR1 is MNHEY and CDR2 SVGAGI. CDR3 sequence: CASSYSRQGSVGYTF. CDR3 DNA sequence: TGTGCCAGCAGTTACAGCCGTCAGGGCAGCGTTGGCTACACCTTC.

A single count supports this clone. V gene TRBV19 combines with J gene TRBJ1-2; TRBD1 might be the D (6 bases). The ends were cut back, 5 bases at V and 2 bases at J, with 15 bases in the middle. Germline assignment: CDR1 LNHDA and CDR2 SQIVND (reference sequence). The CDR3 length is 15 residues. The CDR3 sequence: CASSLWEGGNYGYTF. The CDR3 nucleotides read TGTGCCAGTAGTCTTTGGGAAGGGGGAAACTATGGCTACACCTTC.

This chain links TRBV10-2 with TRBJ2-6; 7 positions match TRBD1. Germline V gene lookup returns CDR1 WSHSY and CDR2 SAAADI. V lost 5 bases to trimming and J lost 0 bases; unmatched junction nucleotides: 1. The CDR3 is made up of 15 amino acids. The DNA of the CDR3 is TGCGCCAGCAGTCCAGGGGGCTCTGGGGCCAACGTCCTGACTTTC. Translation gives CASSPGGSGANVLTF.

The chain joins TRBV9 to TRBJ2-7; 9 nucleotides align to TRBD1. Looked up from germline, CDR1 is SGDLS and CDR2 is YYNGEE. The CDR3 has 15 amino acids. The V and J ends lost 3 bases and 8 bases, in that order; junction bases with no gene match: 12. CDR3 nucleotides: TGTGCCAGCAGCGCCTCGGACAGGGGCAAGGTCAAGCAGTACTTC. Protein: CASSASDRGKVKQYF.

The rearrangement uses TRBV5-4 and TRBJ2-5; D is possibly TRBD2 (5 bases). The V gene lost 3 bases and the J gene lost 2 bases, with 8 bases spanning the gap. Germline V gene sequence: CDR1 SGHNT, CDR2 YYREEE (reference sequence). The CDR3 is made up of 13 amino acids. The CDR3 loop reads CASSSLAQETQYF. In DNA, the CDR3 is TGTGCCAGCAGCTCGCTAGCTCAAGAGACCCAGTACTTC.

This chain links TRBV25-1 with TRBJ2-1; D is uncertain. In germline, CDR1 is MGHDK, CDR2 SYGVNS. The CDR3 runs to 12 residues. V was trimmed by 0 bases and J by 7 bases, leaving 4 bases between them. DNA of the CDR3: TGTGCCAGCAGTGAATACGGGAATGAGCAGTTCTTC. Its translation is CASSEYGNEQFF. The full variable domain, in which reference TRBV25-1 and TRBJ2-1 provide the parts outside the CDR3, is EADIYQTPRYLVIGTGKKITLECSQTMGHDKMYWYQQDPGMELHLIHYSYGVNSTEKGDLSSESTVSRIRTEHFPLTLESARPSHTSQYLCASSEYGNEQFFGPGTRLTVL.

The rearrangement links TRBV20-1 to TRBJ2-2; D is possibly TRBD2 (6 bases). This CDR3 contains 14 residues. The V and J ends lost 3 bases and 4 bases respectively, with 12 bases between them. Germline V gene sequence: CDR1 DFQATT, CDR2 SNEGSKA (reference sequence). CDR3 amino acids: CSASIGGSTGELFF. As DNA, the CDR3 is TGCAGTGCTAGTATCGGGGGAAGCACCGGGGAGCTGTTTTTT.